The next 3 T cell receptor beta chains were all read from a single sample in a study of blood T cell repertoires in COVID-19. Assay: immunoSEQ multiplex PCR; the TCRdb copy retains only in-frame clones and omits some. The table records tens of thousands of clones, about 88% of them present only once. The sample was peripheral blood. The receptors shown here come from a man in his 70s with active or convalescent COVID-19.

This chain uses TRBV6-1 with TRBJ2-7; D might be TRBD2 (6 bases). Trimming removed 0 bases at V and 2 bases at J, with 11 bases between. CDR1 and CDR2 from the germline V gene are MNHNS and SASEGT. This CDR3 contains 15 residues. Here the CDR3 reads CASSEAVGGAYEQYF. The CDR3 nucleotides read TGTGCCAGCAGTGAAGCGGTCGGGGGTGCCTACGAGCAGTACTTC.

This chain connects TRBV7-2 to TRBJ2-3; no clear D gene. The V gene lost 7 bases and the J gene lost 2 bases, with 10 bases spanning the gap. The germline gives CDR1 SGHTA, CDR2 FQGNSA. CDR3 length: 13 amino acids. CDR3 in amino acids: CASKNSLTDTQYF. CDR3 in DNA: TGTGCCAGCAAAAACAGCCTCACAGATACGCAGTATTTT.

The J gene is TRBJ2-1, the V gene TRBV19; TRBD1 matches at 9 bases. CDR3 length: 15 amino acids. Trimming took 6 bases from V and 6 from J; bases not matched to a gene: 9. Germline CDR1 LNHDA, CDR2 SQIVND (reference sequence). CDR3 bases: TGTGCCAGTAGCCACCGGGACAGGGTTGTCAATGAGCAGTTCTTC. Its protein product is CASSHRDRVVNEQFF.